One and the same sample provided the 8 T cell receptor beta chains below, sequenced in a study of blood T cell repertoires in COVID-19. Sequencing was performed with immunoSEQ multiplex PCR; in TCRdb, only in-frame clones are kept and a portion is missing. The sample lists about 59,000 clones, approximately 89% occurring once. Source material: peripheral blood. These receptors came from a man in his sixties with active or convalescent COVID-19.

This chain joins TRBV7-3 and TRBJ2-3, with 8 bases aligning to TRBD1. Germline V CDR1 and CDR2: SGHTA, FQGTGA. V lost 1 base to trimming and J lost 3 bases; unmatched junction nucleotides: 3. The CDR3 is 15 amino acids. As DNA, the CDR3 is TGTGCCAGCAGCTTAAGTAGGGACAGGACAGATACGCAGTATTTT. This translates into CASSLSRDRTDTQYF.

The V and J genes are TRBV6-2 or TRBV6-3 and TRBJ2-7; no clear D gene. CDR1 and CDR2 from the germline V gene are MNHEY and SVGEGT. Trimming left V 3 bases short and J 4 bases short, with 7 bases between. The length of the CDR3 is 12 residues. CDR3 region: CASSYPVYEQYF. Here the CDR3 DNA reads TGTGCCAGCAGTTATCCGGTATACGAGCAGTACTTC.

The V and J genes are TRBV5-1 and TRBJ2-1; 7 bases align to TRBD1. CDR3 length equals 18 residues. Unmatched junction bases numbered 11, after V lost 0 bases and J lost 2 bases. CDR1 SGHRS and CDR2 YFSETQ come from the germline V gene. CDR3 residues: CASSLVMGTVGTYNEQFF. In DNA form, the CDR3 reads TGCGCCAGCAGCTTGGTGATGGGGACAGTGGGGACCTACAATGAGCAGTTCTTC.

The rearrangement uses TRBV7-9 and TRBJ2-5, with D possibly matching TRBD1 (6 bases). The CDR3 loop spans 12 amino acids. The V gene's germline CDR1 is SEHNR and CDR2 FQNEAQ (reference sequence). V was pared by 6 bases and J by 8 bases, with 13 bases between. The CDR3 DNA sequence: TGTGCCAGCAGTCCTAACAGGGATACCCAGTACTTC. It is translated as CASSPNRDTQYF.

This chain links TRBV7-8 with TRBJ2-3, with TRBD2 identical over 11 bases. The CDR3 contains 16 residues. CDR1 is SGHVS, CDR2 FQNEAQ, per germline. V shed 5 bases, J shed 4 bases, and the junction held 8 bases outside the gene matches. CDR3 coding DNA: TGTGCCAGCAGCGCTCGGACTAGCGGGTCTTCAGATACGCAGTATTTT. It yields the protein CASSARTSGSSDTQYF. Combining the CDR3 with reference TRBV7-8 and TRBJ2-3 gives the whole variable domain GAGVSQSPRYKVAKRGQDVALRCDPISGHVSLFWYQQALGQGPEFLTYFQNEAQLDKSGLPSDRFFAERPEGSVSTLKIQRTQQEDSAVYLCASSARTSGSSDTQYFGPGTRLTVL.

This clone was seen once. CDR3 in amino acids: CATSDGRVNTGELFF. The CDR3 DNA sequence: TGTGCCACCAGTGATGGCAGGGTGAACACCGGGGAGCTGTTTTTT. The rearrangement joins TRBV24-1 to TRBJ2-2, with D perhaps TRBD1 (5 bases). Trimming cost V 3 bases and J 1 base, with 8 bases left between them. The V gene's germline CDR1 is KGHDR and CDR2 SFDVKD. The CDR3 contains 15 residues.

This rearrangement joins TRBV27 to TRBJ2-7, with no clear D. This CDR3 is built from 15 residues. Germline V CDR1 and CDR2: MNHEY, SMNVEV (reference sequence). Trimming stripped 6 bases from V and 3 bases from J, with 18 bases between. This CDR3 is CASRSKESRSYEQYF. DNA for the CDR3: TGTGCCAGCAGATCCAAGGAGTCCCGGAGCTACGAGCAGTACTTC.

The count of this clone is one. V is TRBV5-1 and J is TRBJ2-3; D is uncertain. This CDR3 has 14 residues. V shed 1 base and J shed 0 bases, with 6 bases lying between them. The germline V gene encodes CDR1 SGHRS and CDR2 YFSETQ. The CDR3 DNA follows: TGCGCCAGCAGCTTGTATACAAGCACAGATACGCAGTATTTT. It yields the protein CASSLYTSTDTQYF.